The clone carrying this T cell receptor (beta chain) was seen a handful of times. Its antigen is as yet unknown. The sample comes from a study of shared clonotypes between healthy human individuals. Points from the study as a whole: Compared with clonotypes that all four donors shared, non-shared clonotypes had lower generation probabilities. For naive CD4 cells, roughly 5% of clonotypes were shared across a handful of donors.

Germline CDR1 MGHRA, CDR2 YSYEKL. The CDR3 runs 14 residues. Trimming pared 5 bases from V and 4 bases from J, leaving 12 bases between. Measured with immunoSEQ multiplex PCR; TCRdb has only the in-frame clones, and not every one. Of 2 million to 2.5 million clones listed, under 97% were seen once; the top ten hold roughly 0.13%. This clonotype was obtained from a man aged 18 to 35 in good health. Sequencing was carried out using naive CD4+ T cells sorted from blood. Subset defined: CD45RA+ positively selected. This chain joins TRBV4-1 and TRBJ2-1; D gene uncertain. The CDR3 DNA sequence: TGCGCCAGCAGCGGAAGCCAGCATTACAATGAGCAGTTCTTC. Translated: CASSGSQHYNEQFF.